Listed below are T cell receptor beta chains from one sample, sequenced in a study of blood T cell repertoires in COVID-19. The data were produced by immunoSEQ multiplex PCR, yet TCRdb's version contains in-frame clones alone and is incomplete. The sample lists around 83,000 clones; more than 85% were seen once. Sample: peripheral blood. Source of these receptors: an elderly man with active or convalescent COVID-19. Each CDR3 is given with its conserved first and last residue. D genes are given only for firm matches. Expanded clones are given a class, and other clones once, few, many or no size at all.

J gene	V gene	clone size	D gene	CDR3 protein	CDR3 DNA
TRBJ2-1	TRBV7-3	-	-	CASSAPGLNNEQFF	TGTGCCAGCAGCGCCCCGGGACTCAACAATGAGCAGTTCTTC
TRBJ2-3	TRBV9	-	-	CASSVGEAVSTDTQYF	TGTGCCAGCAGCGTAGGGGAAGCGGTAAGCACAGATACGCAGTATTTT
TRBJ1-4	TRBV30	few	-	CAWSVGTTEKLFF	TGTGCCTGGAGCGTCGGGACAACAGAAAAACTGTTTTTT
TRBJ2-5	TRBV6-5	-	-	CASSKGSKTQYF	TGTGCCAGCAGTAAGGGGTCGAAGACCCAGTACTTC
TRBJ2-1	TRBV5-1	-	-	CASATSFNEQFF	TGCGCCAGCGCCACTAGCTTCAATGAGCAGTTCTTC
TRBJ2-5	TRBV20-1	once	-	CSARRETQYF	TGCAGTGCTAGGCGCGAGACCCAGTACTTC
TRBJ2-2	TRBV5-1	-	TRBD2	CASSLDRGGGSGTGELFF	TGCGCCAGCAGCTTGGACCGCGGGGGGGGCTCAGGAACCGGGGAGCTGTTTTTT
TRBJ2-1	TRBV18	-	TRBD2	CASSRIGTSGRGYNEQFF	TGTGCCAGCTCTCGCATCGGGACTAGCGGGAGGGGCTACAATGAGCAGTTCTTC
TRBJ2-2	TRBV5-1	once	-	CASSLGQNTGELFF	TGCGCCAGCAGCTTGGGACAGAACACCGGGGAGCTGTTTTTT
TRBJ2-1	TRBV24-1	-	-	CAVGRDTVGLTGEQFF	TGTGCCGTGGGCCGGGACACAGTTGGACTGACGGGAGAGCAGTTCTTC
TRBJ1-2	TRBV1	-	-	CTSSQGAFQRDYGYTF	TGCACCAGCAGCCAAGGGGCCTTCCAGCGGGACTATGGCTACACCTTC
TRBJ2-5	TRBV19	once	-	CASSIHFDGNQETQYF	TGTGCCAGTAGTATACACTTCGACGGGAACCAAGAGACCCAGTACTTC
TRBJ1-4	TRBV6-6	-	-	CASSRTGNEKLFF	TGTGCCAGCAGCCGTACAGGGAATGAAAAACTGTTTTTT
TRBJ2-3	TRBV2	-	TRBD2	CASSEERGRANTQYF	TGTGCCAGCAGTGAAGAGCGGGGACGTGCCAATACGCAGTATTTT
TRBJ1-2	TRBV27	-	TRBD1	CASMAKGQGAGYTF	TGTGCCAGCATGGCCAAGGGACAGGGGGCCGGCTACACCTTC
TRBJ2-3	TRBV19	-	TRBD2	CASSIAGAGGPQDTQYF	TGTGCCAGTAGTATTGCCGGAGCGGGAGGTCCCCAGGATACGCAGTATTTT
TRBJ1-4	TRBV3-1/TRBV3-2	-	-	CASSQNSGNEKLFF	TGTGCCAGCAGCCAAAACAGTGGTAATGAAAAACTGTTTTTT
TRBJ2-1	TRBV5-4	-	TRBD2	CASSHSGRWNEQFF	TGTGCCAGCAGCCATAGCGGGAGGTGGAATGAGCAGTTCTTC
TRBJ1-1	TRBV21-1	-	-	CASSREFGYTEAFF	TGTGCCAGCAGCCGGGAGTTTGGGTACACTGAAGCTTTCTTT
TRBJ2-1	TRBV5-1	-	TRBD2	CASSPSAGGRYEQFF	TGCGCCAGCAGCCCCTCAGCGGGAGGGAGGTATGAGCAGTTCTTC
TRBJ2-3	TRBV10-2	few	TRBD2	CASTLSGVLDTQYF	TGCGCCAGCACCCTAAGCGGGGTACTAGATACGCAGTATTTT
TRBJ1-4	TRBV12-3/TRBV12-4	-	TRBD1	CASGRQGNEKLFF	TGTGCCAGCGGTCGACAGGGAAATGAAAAACTGTTTTTT
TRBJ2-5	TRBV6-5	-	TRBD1	CASREDRGLQETQYF	TGTGCCAGCAGGGAGGACAGGGGGCTACAAGAGACCCAGTACTTC